The sequence of this T cell receptor beta chain was determined in a study of blood T cell repertoires in COVID-19. On the study more broadly: Samples representing acute and convalescent COVID-19 were sourced from the United States, Italy and Spain.

Method: immunoSEQ multiplex PCR; TCRdb's copy keeps in-frame clones and lacks some. The sample gives 200,000 to 250,000 clones, 81% of which show up once; more than 8.5% is in the top ten. V shed 6 bases and J 3 bases; nucleotides not matched to a gene: 7. The V gene's germline CDR1 is MNHEY and CDR2 SVGAGI. This CDR3 is 15 amino acids long. The sequencing sample was made of PBMCs or T cells enriched from blood (not recorded which). This sequence joins TRBV6-5 and TRBJ2-3; TRBD1 matches 9 bases. The receptor was isolated from a woman aged 45-65 years with acute COVID-19. The CDR3 sequence is CASSYGTGRTDTQYF. The CDR3 nucleotides read TGTGCCAGCAGCTACGGGACAGGGCGAACAGATACGCAGTATTTT.